The rows below give T cell receptor beta chains drawn from one sample of a study of cytomegalovirus exposure and HLA in healthy donors. This table comes from immunoSEQ multiplex PCR, and its TCRdb copy is limited to in-frame clones, with some not included. Of roughly 100,000 clones listed, about 75% are singletons. Sequencing was done on a sample of PBMCs. These receptors came from a man aged 35 to 55 in good health and CMV-seropositive. Each CDR3 is given with its conserved first and last residue. The order of the fields is D gene, clone size, J gene, V gene, CDR3 protein, CDR3 DNA. D genes are given only for firm matches. A row's size may be missing; if present it is once, few, many or a size class.

TRBD2,NA,TRBJ2-7,TRBV2,CASSEGVAGGTYEQYF,TGTGCCAGCAGTGAGGGGGTAGCGGGAGGAACCTACGAGCAGTACTTC
NA,NA,TRBJ1-3,TRBV9,CASSGAGTGGGNTIYF,TGTGCCAGCAGCGGAGCCGGGACGGGAGGGGGAAACACCATATATTTT
NA,NA,TRBJ2-5,TRBV6-1,CASSEVDNQETQYF,TGTGCCAGCAGTGAAGTTGACAACCAAGAGACCCAGTACTTC
NA,NA,TRBJ1-2,TRBV6-6,CASSPSAGDLGGYTF,TGTGCCAGCAGCCCGTCTGCAGGGGATCTTGGTGGCTACACCTTC
NA,NA,TRBJ2-1,TRBV13,CASSGGQSSYNEQFF,TGTGCCAGCAGCGGGGGACAAAGCTCCTACAATGAGCAGTTCTTC
TRBD2,NA,TRBJ2-5,TRBV11-2,CASRGRALAVQETQYF,TGTGCCAGCAGGGGGAGGGCCCTAGCGGTCCAAGAGACCCAGTACTTC
NA,NA,TRBJ2-7,TRBV7-2,CASSSYYEQYF,TGTGCCAGCAGCTCCTACTACGAGCAGTACTTC
TRBD1,NA,TRBJ1-1,TRBV7-2,CASSPGGLTEAFF,TGTGCCAGCAGCCCAGGGGGTCTCACTGAAGCTTTCTTT
NA,NA,TRBJ2-7,TRBV4-2,CASSQDGEQYF,TGTGCCAGCAGCCAAGACGGCGAGCAGTACTTC
TRBD1,NA,TRBJ2-2,TRBV6-4,CASSDGTGGGELFF,TGTGCCAGCAGTGACGGGACAGGGGGCGGGGAGCTGTTTTTT
TRBD2,NA,TRBJ2-3,TRBV11-3,CASSLGTSGSSSDTQYF,TGTGCCAGCAGCTTAGGGACTAGCGGGAGCTCGTCGGATACGCAGTATTTT
NA,NA,TRBJ2-7,TRBV10-2,CASSEPGNSYEQYF,TGCGCCAGCAGTGAGCCAGGAAACTCCTACGAGCAGTACTTC
NA,NA,TRBJ1-1,TRBV5-1,CASSLGTGGANTEAFF,TGCGCCAGCAGCTTGGGAACCGGGGGGGCTAACACTGAAGCTTTCTTT
NA,medium-sized,TRBJ2-7,TRBV4-1,CASSQPDSPVLRQYF,TGCGCCAGCAGCCAGCCGGACAGCCCCGTTTTAAGGCAGTACTTC
NA,NA,TRBJ1-1,TRBV18,CASSPRAGWTEAFF,TGTGCCAGCTCACCCAGGGCCGGGTGGACTGAAGCTTTCTTT
NA,NA,TRBJ2-7,TRBV4-1,CASSQRTEAYEQYF,TGCGCCAGCAGCCAAAGGACGGAGGCCTACGAGCAGTACTTC
TRBD1,NA,TRBJ1-1,TRBV6-5,CASSWDRGTEAFF,TGTGCCAGCAGTTGGGACAGGGGGACTGAAGCTTTCTTT
NA,NA,TRBJ2-1,TRBV5-5,CASSLVWSANNEQFF,TGTGCCAGCAGCTTGGTGTGGAGCGCCAACAATGAGCAGTTCTTC
NA,NA,TRBJ2-2,TRBV28,CASREVAGELFF,TGTGCCAGCAGGGAGGTGGCCGGGGAGCTGTTTTTT
NA,NA,TRBJ2-5,TRBV28,CASSLYQVETQYF,TGTGCCAGCAGTTTATATCAGGTCGAGACCCAGTACTTC
TRBD2,NA,TRBJ2-3,TRBV9,CASSGRVERGPTDTQYF,TGTGCCAGCAGCGGGAGGGTCGAGCGGGGGCCCACAGATACGCAGTATTTT
TRBD1,NA,TRBJ2-7,TRBV6-1,CASPPAGQEPYEQYF,TGTGCCAGCCCCCCCGCGGGACAGGAGCCCTACGAGCAGTACTTC
NA,NA,TRBJ1-2,TRBV27,CASSLSTGYDGYTF,TGTGCCAGCAGTTTATCCACAGGGTACGATGGCTACACCTTC
NA,NA,TRBJ2-5,TRBV27,CASSRRGGQETQYF,TGTGCCAGCAGCCGGCGAGGCGGGCAAGAGACCCAGTACTTC
NA,NA,TRBJ2-5,TRBV28,CASGIVGFRVETQYF,TGTGCCAGCGGTATCGTTGGGTTCAGGGTAGAGACCCAGTACTTC
NA,NA,TRBJ2-3,TRBV2,CASSRTESTDTQYF,TGTGCCAGCAGTCGGACAGAGAGCACAGATACGCAGTATTTT
NA,NA,TRBJ1-5,TRBV27,CASRPSGNQPQHF,TGTGCCAGCAGGCCCTCGGGCAATCAGCCCCAGCATTTT
TRBD1,NA,TRBJ1-2,TRBV7-8,CASSFTGENGGYTF,TGTGCCAGCAGCTTCACAGGGGAAAATGGTGGCTACACCTTC
TRBD2,NA,TRBJ2-7,TRBV4-1,CASSQDILAGSYEQYF,TGCGCCAGCAGCCAAGATATACTAGCGGGGTCCTACGAGCAGTACTTC
NA,NA,TRBJ1-1,TRBV6-5,CASSYSGQGPSEAFF,TGTGCCAGCAGTTACTCGGGGCAGGGGCCGTCTGAAGCTTTCTTT
TRBD2,NA,TRBJ2-7,TRBV4-1,CASSQDRALAGVGLEQYF,TGCGCCAGCAGCCAAGATAGAGCTCTAGCGGGAGTGGGCCTCGAGCAGTACTTC
NA,NA,TRBJ1-5,TRBV7-9,CASSLGAVLNGQPQHF,TGTGCCAGCAGCTTAGGGGCAGTCCTGAATGGTCAGCCCCAGCATTTT
TRBD1,NA,TRBJ2-7,TRBV9,CASSPHPGQTSYEQYF,TGTGCCAGCAGCCCTCATCCGGGACAGACCTCCTACGAGCAGTACTTC
TRBD2,NA,TRBJ2-5,TRBV28,CASSFGTGGPDQETQYF,TGTGCCAGCAGTTTTGGTACGGGGGGGCCGGACCAAGAGACCCAGTACTTC
TRBD2,once,TRBJ2-1,TRBV6-5,CASSYVLAGDGDEQFF,TGTGCCAGCAGTTACGTTCTAGCGGGAGATGGGGATGAGCAGTTCTTC
NA,NA,TRBJ2-2,TRBV2,CASRPGPGELFF,TGTGCCAGCAGGCCGGGTCCCGGGGAGCTGTTTTTT
TRBD1,NA,TRBJ1-5,TRBV19,CASQIRRTGSVVQPQHF,TGTGCCAGTCAGATTAGACGGACAGGGTCTGTGGTTCAGCCCCAGCATTTT
NA,NA,TRBJ2-5,TRBV5-1,CASSRPGSAEETQYF,TGCGCCAGCAGCCGGCCCGGGTCGGCTGAAGAGACCCAGTACTTC
TRBD1,NA,TRBJ2-7,TRBV7-8,CASSLWDRAGEQYF,TGTGCCAGCAGCTTGTGGGACAGGGCTGGCGAGCAGTACTTC
TRBD1,NA,TRBJ1-2,TRBV27,CASSSQGGDYGYTF,TGTGCCAGCAGTTCACAGGGGGGTGACTATGGCTACACCTTC
NA,few,TRBJ2-2,TRBV16,CASSRGGTGELFF,TGTGCCAGCAGCCGAGGGGGCACCGGGGAGCTGTTTTTT
NA,NA,TRBJ1-4,TRBV6-5,CASSPVQGLGEKLFF,TGTGCCAGCAGCCCCGTACAGGGTTTGGGTGAAAAACTGTTTTTT
NA,NA,TRBJ2-2,TRBV6-5,CASSYVRNTGELFF,TGTGCCAGCAGTTACGTTCGGAACACCGGGGAGCTGTTTTTT
TRBD2,NA,TRBJ2-1,TRBV5-4,CASSSPGWGTRSGRGNEQFF,TGTGCCAGCAGCTCACCGGGGTGGGGAACTAGAAGCGGGAGGGGTAATGAGCAGTTCTTC
NA,once,TRBJ2-5,TRBV5-1,CASSELQETQYF,TGCGCCAGCAGTGAGCTACAAGAGACCCAGTACTTC
NA,NA,TRBJ1-5,TRBV5-1,CASSLDGGGNQPQHF,TGCGCCAGCAGCTTGGACGGAGGAGGCAATCAGCCCCAGCATTTT
NA,NA,TRBJ1-4,TRBV11-2,CASSLARGRNEKLFF,TGTGCCAGCAGCTTAGCTAGGGGCCGTAATGAAAAACTGTTTTTT
NA,NA,TRBJ1-1,TRBV19,CASSIAGPQEAFF,TGTGCCAGTAGTATAGCAGGGCCTCAAGAAGCTTTCTTT
NA,NA,TRBJ2-5,TRBV29-1,CSVEGGPRKETQYF,TGCAGCGTTGAAGGGGGCCCGCGCAAAGAGACCCAGTACTTC
TRBD2,NA,TRBJ2-3,TRBV5-1,CASSSPPGGGSTDTQYF,TGCGCCAGCAGCTCCCCTCCAGGCGGGGGTAGCACAGATACGCAGTATTTT